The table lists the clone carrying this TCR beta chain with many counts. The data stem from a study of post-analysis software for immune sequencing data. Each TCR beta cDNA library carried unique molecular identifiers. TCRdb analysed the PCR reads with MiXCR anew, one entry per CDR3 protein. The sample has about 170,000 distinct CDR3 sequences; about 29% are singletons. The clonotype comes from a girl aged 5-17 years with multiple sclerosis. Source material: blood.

DNA for the CDR3: TGCGCCAGCAGCTTGGAGGGCCTCCAGCCCCAGCATTTT. As protein: CASSLEGLQPQHF. The chain employs TRBV5-1 and TRBJ1-5; D gene unclear. Germline assignment: CDR1 SGHRS and CDR2 YFSETQ. V was trimmed by 0 bases and J by 7 bases, leaving 8 bases between them. The CDR3 runs to 13 residues.